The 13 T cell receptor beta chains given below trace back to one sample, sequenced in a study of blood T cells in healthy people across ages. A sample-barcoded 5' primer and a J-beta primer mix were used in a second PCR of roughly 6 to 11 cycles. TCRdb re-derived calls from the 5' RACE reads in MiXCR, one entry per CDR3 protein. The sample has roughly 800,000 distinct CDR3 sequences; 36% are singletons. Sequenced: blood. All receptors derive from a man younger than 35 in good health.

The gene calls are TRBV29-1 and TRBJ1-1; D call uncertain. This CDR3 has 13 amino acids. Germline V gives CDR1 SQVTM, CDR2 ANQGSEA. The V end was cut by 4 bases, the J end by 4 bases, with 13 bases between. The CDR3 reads CSVADGGGTEAFF. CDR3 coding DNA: TGCAGCGTTGCCGACGGCGGAGGCACTGAAGCTTTCTTT.

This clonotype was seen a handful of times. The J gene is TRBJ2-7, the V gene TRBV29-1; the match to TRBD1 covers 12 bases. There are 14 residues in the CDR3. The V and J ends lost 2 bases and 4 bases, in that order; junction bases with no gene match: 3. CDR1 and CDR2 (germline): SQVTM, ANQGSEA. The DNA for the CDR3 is TGCAGCGTTGAAACGGGACAGGGGGCATACGAGCAGTACTTC. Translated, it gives CSVETGQGAYEQYF.

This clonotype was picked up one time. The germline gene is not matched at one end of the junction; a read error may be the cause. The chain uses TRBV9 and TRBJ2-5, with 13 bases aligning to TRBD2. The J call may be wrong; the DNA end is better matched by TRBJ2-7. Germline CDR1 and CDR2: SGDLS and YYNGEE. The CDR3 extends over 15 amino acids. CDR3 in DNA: TGTGCCATCAGCGCAACTAGCGGGGGGGCCGGCGAGCAGTACTTC. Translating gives CAISATSGGAGEQYF.

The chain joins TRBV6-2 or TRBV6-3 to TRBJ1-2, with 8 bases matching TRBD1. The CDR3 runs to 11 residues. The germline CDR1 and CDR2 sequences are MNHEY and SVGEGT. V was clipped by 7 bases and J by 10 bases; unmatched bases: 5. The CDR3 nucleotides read TGTGCCAGCATCGGACAGGGTCACTACACCTTC. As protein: CASIGQGHYTF.

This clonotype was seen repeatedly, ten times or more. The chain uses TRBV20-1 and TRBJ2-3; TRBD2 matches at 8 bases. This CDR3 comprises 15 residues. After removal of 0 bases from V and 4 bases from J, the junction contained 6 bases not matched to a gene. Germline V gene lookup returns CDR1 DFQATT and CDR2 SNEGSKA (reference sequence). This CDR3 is CSARESSGWADTQYF. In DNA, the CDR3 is TGCAGTGCTAGAGAATCTAGCGGGTGGGCAGATACGCAGTATTTT.

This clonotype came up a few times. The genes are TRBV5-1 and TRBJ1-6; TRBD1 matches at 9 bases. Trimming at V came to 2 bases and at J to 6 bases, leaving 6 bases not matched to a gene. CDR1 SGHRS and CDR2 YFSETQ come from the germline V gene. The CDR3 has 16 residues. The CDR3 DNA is TGCGCCAGCAGCTTAACAGGGGGCTCTAGTAATTCACCCCTCCACTTT. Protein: CASSLTGGSSNSPLHF.

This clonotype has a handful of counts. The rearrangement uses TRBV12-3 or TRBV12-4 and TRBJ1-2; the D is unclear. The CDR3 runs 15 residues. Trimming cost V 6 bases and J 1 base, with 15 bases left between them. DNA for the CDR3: TGTGCCAGCAGCCACGGAGTTAGGGATAACTATGGCTACACCTTC. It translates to CASSHGVRDNYGYTF.

The CDR3 DNA reads TGTGCCAGCAGCAGACTAGCGGGGACATACAATGAGCAGTACTTC. Protein sequence: CASSRLAGTYNEQYF. The chain combines TRBV14 with TRBJ2-5; 11 bases are shared with TRBD2. The V gene end was trimmed by 5 bases and the J gene end by 11 bases; junction bases not matched to a gene: 13. CDR3 length equals 15 residues. CDR1 and CDR2 from the germline V gene are SGHDN and FVKESK.

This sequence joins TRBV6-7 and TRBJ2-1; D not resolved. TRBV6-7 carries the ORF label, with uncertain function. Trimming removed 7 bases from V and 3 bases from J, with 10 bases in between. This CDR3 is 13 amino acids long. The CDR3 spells CASTDSGYNEQFF. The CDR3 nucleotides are TGTGCCAGCACAGATTCAGGCTACAATGAGCAGTTCTTC.

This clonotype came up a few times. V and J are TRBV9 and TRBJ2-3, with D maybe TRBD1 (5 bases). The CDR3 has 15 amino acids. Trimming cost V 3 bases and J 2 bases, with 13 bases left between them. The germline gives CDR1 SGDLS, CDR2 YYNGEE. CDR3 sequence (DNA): TGTGCCAGCAGCGCAGAAGGGGTCCTCACAGATACGCAGTATTTT. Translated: CASSAEGVLTDTQYF.

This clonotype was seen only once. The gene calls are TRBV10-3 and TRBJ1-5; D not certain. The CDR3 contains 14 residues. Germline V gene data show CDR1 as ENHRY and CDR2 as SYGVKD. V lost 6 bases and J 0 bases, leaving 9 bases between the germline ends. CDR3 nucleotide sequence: TGTGCCATCAGCCCCGAGCATAGCAATCAGCCCCAGCATTTT. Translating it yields CAISPEHSNQPQHF.

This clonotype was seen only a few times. As DNA, the CDR3 is TGTGCCAGCAGGTACACAACCTACGAGCAGTACTTC. Protein product: CASRYTTYEQYF. V gene TRBV6-2 or TRBV6-3 combines with J gene TRBJ2-4; D gene uncertain. The DNA end is a closer match to TRBJ2-7, so the J assignment may be wrong. Germline V gene data show CDR1 as MNHEY and CDR2 as SVGEGT. The CDR3 loop spans 12 amino acids.

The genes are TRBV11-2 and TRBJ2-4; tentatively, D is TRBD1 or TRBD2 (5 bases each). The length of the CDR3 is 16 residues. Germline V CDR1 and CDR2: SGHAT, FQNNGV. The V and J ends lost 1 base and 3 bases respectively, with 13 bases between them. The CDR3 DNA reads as TGTGCCAGCAGCTTAGCGGCAGGGCGGGTCAAAAACATTCAGTACTTC. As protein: CASSLAAGRVKNIQYF.